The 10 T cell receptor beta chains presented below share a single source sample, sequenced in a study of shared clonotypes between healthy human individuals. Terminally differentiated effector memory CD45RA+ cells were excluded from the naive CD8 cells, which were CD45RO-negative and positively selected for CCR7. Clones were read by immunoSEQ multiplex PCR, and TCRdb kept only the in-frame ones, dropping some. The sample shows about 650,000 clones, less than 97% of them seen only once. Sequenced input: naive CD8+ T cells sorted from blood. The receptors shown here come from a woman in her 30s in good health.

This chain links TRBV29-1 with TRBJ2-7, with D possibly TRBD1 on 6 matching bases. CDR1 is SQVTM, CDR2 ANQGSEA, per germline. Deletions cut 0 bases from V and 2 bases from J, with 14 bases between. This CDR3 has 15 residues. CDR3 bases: TGCAGCGTTGAAGACGCTCAGGGGAAGGCCTACGAGCAGTACTTC. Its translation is CSVEDAQGKAYEQYF.

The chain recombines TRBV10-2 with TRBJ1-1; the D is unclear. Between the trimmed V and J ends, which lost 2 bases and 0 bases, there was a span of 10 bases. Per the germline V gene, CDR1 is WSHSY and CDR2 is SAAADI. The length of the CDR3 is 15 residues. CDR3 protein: CASSEVFPLNTEAFF. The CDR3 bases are TGCGCCAGCAGTGAGGTTTTTCCATTGAACACTGAAGCTTTCTTT.

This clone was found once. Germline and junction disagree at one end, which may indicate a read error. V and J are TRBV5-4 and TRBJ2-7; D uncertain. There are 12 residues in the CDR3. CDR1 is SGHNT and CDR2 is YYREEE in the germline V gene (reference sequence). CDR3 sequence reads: CASSFSDSALHF. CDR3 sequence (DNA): TGTGCCAGCAGTTTCTCTGACTCGGCTCTACACTTC.

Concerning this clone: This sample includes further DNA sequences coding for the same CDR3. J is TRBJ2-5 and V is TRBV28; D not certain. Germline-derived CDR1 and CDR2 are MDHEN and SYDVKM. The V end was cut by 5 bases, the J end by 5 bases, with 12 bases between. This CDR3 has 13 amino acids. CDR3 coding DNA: TGTGCCAGCAGTCTGGCGGCTGGGGAGACCCAGTACTTC. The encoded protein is CASSLAAGETQYF.

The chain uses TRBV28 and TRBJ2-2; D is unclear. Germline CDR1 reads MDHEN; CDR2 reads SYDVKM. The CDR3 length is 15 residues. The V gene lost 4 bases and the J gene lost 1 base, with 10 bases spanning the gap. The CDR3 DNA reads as TGTGCCAGCAGTTATTTCCTGATGAACACCGGGGAGCTGTTTTTT. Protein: CASSYFLMNTGELFF.

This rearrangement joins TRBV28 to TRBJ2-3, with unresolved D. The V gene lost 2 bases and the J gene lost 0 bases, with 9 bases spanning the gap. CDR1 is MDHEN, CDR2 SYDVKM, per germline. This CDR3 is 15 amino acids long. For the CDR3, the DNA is TGTGCCAGCAGTTTAAGACGGATAAGCACAGATACGCAGTATTTT. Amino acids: CASSLRRISTDTQYF. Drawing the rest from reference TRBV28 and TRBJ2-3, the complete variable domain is DVKVTQSSRYLVKRTGEKVFLECVQDMDHENMFWYRQDPGLGLRLIYFSYDVKMKEKGDIPEGYSVSREKKERFSLILESASTNQTSMYLCASSLRRISTDTQYFGPGTRLTVL.

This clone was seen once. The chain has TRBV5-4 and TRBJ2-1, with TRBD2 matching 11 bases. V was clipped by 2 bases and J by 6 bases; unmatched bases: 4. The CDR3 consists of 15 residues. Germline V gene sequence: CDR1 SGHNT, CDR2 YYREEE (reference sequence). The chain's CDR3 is CASSFTSGSGNEQFF. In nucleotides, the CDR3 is TGTGCCAGCAGCTTTACTAGCGGGAGTGGCAATGAGCAGTTCTTC. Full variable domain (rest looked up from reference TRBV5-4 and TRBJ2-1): ETGVTQSPTHLIKTRGQQVTLRCSSQSGHNTVSWYQQALGQGPQFIFQYYREEENGRGNFPPRFSGLQFPNYSSELNVNALELDDSALYLCASSFTSGSGNEQFFGPGTRLTVL.

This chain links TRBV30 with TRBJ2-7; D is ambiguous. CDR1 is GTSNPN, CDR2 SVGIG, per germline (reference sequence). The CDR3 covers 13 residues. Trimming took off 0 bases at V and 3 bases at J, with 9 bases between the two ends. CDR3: CAWSVGIHYEQYF. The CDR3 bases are TGTGCCTGGAGTGTCGGCATTCACTACGAGCAGTACTTC.

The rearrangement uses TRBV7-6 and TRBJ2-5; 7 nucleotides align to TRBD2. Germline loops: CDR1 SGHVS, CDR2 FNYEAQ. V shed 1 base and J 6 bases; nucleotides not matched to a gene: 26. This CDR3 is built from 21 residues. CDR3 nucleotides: TGTGCCAGCAGCTTAGGGGGATCTTTGGCGACTAGCTCAACTAAGGGAAAGACCCAGTACTTC. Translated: CASSLGGSLATSSTKGKTQYF.

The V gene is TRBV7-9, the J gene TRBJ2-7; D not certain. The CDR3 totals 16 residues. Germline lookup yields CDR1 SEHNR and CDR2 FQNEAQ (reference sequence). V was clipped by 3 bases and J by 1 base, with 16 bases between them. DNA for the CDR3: TGTGCCAGCAGCTTCCCCTCACAGAGCTCTTCCTACGAGCAGTACTTC. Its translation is CASSFPSQSSSYEQYF.